This T cell receptor beta chain was observed in a study of neurological immune-mediated disorders. This sample's time point: longitudinal time-point 3. Unsorted libraries were generated from 2 million PBMCs. These cells had been stored in RNAlater at -80 C. The sample holds many counts of this clonotype. The target antigen is unknown. Study conclusions and caveats: TCR-beta repertoires seemed private in all groups, with no expanded CDR3 amino acid sequences shared.

The CDR3 contains 13 residues. Between the trimmed V and J ends, which lost 0 bases and 0 bases, there was a span of 3 bases. From germline, CDR1 is MNHEY and CDR2 SVGAGI. Synthesis of cDNA was accomplished via 5'RACE employing 10-nucleotide random UMIs. Over 170 million TCR-beta sequences, together covering 15-18 subjects, were produced by every individual sequencing run that was carried out. TCRdb reanalysed the 5' RACE reads using MiXCR and keeps one entry per CDR3 protein. The repertoire holds over 90,000 distinct CDR3 sequences, with 9.5% to 14% as singletons. The chain couples TRBV6-5 to TRBJ2-7, with D unresolved. The receptor comes from a female donor with HTLV-1-associated myelopathy (HAM/TSP). Sequencing was carried out using PBMCs. Here the CDR3 reads CASSYSGSYEQYF. In DNA, the CDR3 is TGTGCCAGCAGTTACTCAGGCTCCTACGAGCAGTACTTC.